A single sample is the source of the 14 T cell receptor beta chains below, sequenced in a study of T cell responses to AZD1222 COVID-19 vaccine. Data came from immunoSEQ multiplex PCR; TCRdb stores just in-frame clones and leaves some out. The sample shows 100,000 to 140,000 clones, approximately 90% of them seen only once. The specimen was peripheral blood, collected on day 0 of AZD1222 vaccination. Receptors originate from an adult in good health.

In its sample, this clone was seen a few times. The CDR3 reads CASSYSRGHNYEQYF. As DNA, the CDR3 is TGTGCCAGCAGTTACTCGAGAGGACACAACTACGAGCAGTACTTC. This rearrangement joins TRBV6-5 to TRBJ2-7; tentatively, D is TRBD1 (5 bases). The germline CDR1 and CDR2 sequences are MNHEY and SVGAGI. V dropped 0 bases and J dropped 3 bases, with 12 bases sitting between them. The CDR3 is made up of 15 amino acids.

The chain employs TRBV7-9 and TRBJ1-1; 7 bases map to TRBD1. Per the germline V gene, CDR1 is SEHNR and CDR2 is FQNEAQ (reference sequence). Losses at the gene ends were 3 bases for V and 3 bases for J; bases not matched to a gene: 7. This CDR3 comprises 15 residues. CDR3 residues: CASSLSTGDDTEAFF. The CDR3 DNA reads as TGTGCCAGCAGCTTGTCAACAGGGGACGACACTGAAGCTTTCTTT.

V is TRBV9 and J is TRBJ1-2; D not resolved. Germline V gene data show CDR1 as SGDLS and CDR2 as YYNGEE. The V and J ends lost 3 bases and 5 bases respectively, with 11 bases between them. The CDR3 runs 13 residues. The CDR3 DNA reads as TGTGCCAGCAGCGCGTCCGGGGAGTATGGCTACACCTTC. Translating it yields CASSASGEYGYTF.

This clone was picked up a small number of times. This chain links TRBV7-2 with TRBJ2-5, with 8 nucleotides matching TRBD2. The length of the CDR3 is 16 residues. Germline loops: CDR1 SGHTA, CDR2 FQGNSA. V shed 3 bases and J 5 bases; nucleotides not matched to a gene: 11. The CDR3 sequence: CASSFGGTSRRETQYF. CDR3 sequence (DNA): TGTGCCAGCAGCTTTGGGGGGACTAGTAGGCGTGAGACCCAGTACTTC.

The CDR3 DNA reads TGTGCCAGCAGCTCCCTTGGACTAGCGGAGAGCTCCTACGAGCAGTACTTC. It codes for CASSSLGLAESSYEQYF. This chain links TRBV7-2 with TRBJ2-7; 10 nucleotides match TRBD2. The CDR3 contains 17 residues. V was pared by 4 bases and J by 0 bases, with 9 bases of the junction left unmatched. Germline CDR1 SGHTA, CDR2 FQGNSA.

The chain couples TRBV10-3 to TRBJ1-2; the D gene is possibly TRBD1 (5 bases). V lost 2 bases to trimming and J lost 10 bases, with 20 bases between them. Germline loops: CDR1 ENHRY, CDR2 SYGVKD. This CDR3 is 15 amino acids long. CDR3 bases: TGTGCCATCAGTGAGGGGGGTCACAGCGGGGATGTCTACACCTTC. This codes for CAISEGGHSGDVYTF.

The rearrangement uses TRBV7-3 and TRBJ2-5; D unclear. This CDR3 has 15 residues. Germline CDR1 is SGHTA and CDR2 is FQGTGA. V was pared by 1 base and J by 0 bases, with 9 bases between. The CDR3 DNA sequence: TGTGCCAGCAGCTTAAACGGGCTGTACCAAGAGACCCAGTACTTC. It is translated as CASSLNGLYQETQYF.

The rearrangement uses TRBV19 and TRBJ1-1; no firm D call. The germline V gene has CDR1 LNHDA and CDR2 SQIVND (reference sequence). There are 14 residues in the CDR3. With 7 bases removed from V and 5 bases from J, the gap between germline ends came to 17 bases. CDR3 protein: CASTPSPVGTEAFF. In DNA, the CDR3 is TGTGCCAGTACCCCGTCCCCGGTGGGGACTGAAGCTTTCTTT.

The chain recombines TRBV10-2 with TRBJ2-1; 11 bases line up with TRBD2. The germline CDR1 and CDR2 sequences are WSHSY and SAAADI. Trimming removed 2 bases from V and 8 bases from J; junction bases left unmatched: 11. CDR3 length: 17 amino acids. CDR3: CASSERLAGGPRDEQFF. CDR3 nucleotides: TGCGCCAGCAGTGAGAGGTTAGCGGGAGGGCCACGGGATGAGCAGTTCTTC.

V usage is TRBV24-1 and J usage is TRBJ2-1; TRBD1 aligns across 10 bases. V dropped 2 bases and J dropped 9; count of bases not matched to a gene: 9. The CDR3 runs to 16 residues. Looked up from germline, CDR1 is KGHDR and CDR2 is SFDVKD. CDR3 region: CATSDWKTGGYSEQFF. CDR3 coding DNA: TGTGCCACCAGTGATTGGAAGACAGGGGGCTATAGTGAGCAGTTCTTC.

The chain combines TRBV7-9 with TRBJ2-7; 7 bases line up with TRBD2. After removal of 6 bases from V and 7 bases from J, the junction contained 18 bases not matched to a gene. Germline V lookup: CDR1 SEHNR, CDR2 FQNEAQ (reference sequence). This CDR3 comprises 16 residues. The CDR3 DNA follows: TGTGCCAGCAGACCTAAACCCGGGACTACCGCCTGGGAGCAGTACTTC. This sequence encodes CASRPKPGTTAWEQYF.

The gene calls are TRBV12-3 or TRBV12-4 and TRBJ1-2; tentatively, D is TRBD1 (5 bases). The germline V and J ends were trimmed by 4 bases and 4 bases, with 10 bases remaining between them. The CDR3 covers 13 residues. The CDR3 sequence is CASSSRQLYGYTF. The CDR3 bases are TGTGCCAGCAGTTCCCGACAGCTCTATGGCTACACCTTC.

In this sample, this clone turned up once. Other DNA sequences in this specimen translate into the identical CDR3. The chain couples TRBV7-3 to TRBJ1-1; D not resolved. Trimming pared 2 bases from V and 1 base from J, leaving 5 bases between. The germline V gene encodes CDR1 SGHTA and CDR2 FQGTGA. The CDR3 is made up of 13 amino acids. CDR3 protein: CASSLSGNTEAFF. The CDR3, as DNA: TGTGCCAGCAGCTTATCTGGGAACACTGAAGCTTTCTTT.

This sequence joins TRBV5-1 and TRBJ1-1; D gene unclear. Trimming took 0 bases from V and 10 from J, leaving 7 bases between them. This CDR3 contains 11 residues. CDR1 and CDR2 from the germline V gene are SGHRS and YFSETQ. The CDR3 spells CASSLERVAFF. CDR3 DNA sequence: TGCGCCAGCAGCTTGGAGAGGGTAGCTTTCTTT.